These 13 T cell receptor beta chains originate from one sample sequenced in a study of T-cell memory formation after mild COVID-19. In TCRdb, the 5' RACE reads were re-called with MiXCR into one record per CDR3 protein. The sample has approximately 350,000 distinct CDR3 sequences; approximately 15% are singletons. The sequenced sample was PBMCs or a T cell subset sorted from them (not recorded which). The receptors shown here come from a man younger than 35 who had mild COVID-19 (a few samples of this study predate the infection). Cell type and time point are not known.

The chain is built from TRBV5-1 and TRBJ2-1, with D perhaps TRBD1 or TRBD2 (6 bases each). The V gene's germline CDR1 is SGHRS and CDR2 YFSETQ. V was trimmed by 0 bases and J by 4 bases, leaving 17 bases between them. The CDR3 totals 17 residues. CDR3 bases: TGCGCCAGCAGCTTGGTTGGGGGGCGAATGAGATACAATGAGCAGTTCTTC. This codes for CASSLVGGRMRYNEQFF.

The chain is built from TRBV12-3 or TRBV12-4 and TRBJ1-5, with 9 bases fitting TRBD1. The ends lost 5 bases at V and 2 bases at J; junction bases unmatched: 4. The length of the CDR3 is 15 residues. The CDR3, as DNA: TGTGCCAGCAGTCCCTGGGACAGGGGCAATCAGCCCCAGCATTTT. As protein: CASSPWDRGNQPQHF.

This clonotype occurred a few times. The chain has TRBV28 and TRBJ1-2; no firm D call. V gave up 7 bases and J gave up 8 bases, with 14 bases separating them. The CDR3 is made up of 12 amino acids. Germline CDR1 reads MDHEN; CDR2 reads SYDVKM. The CDR3: CASTLSAGGYTF. The CDR3 coding sequence is TGTGCCAGCACGCTTTCGGCGGGGGGCTACACCTTC.

This clonotype was counted between two and nine times. The genes are TRBV12-3 or TRBV12-4 and TRBJ1-6; D may be TRBD1 (6 bases). Trimming shortened V by 3 bases and J by 10 bases, and 16 bases separated the two germline ends. The CDR3 is 15 amino acids. The CDR3: CASSFRGHKGSPLHF. The CDR3 DNA reads as TGTGCCAGCAGTTTTCGGGGACATAAGGGATCACCCCTCCACTTT.

The chain is built from TRBV5-4 and TRBJ1-1; D might be TRBD1 (6 bases). Trimming took off 3 bases at V and 3 bases at J, with 12 bases between the two ends. Germline V gene sequence: CDR1 SGHNT, CDR2 YYREEE (reference sequence). CDR3 length: 14 residues. The CDR3 protein is CASSSPGVDTEAFF. CDR3 DNA sequence: TGTGCCAGCAGCTCGCCAGGGGTGGACACTGAAGCTTTCTTT.

In its sample, this clonotype was seen many times. The chain employs TRBV5-1 and TRBJ1-2; 11 bases match TRBD1. CDR3 length: 13 amino acids. Trimming removed 4 bases from V and 7 bases from J; junction bases left unmatched: 3. CDR1 and CDR2 from the germline V gene are SGHRS and YFSETQ. The CDR3 loop is CASSPGTGGGYTF. DNA for the CDR3: TGCGCCAGCAGCCCCGGGACAGGGGGTGGCTACACCTTC. Full variable domain (outside the CDR3, taken from reference TRBV5-1 and TRBJ1-2): KAGVTQTPRYLIKTRGQQVTLSCSPISGHRSVSWYQQTPGQGLQFLFEYFSETQRNKGNFPGRFSGRQFSNSRSEMNVSTLELGDSALYLCASSPGTGGGYTFGSGTRLTVV.

This clonotype occurred a few times. This chain uses TRBV18 with TRBJ2-6; the match to TRBD1 covers 7 bases. Germline V gene data show CDR1 as KGHSH and CDR2 as LQKENI. The CDR3 is 16 amino acids. V shed 3 bases, J shed 0 bases, and the junction held 2 bases outside the gene matches. For the CDR3, the DNA is TGTGCCAGCTCACCCCAGGGGGACTCTGGGGCCAACGTCCTGACTTTC. Residues: CASSPQGDSGANVLTF.

The sample holds many counts of this clonotype. The rearrangement joins TRBV6-5 to TRBJ2-2; no firm D call. Germline V gene data show CDR1 as MNHEY and CDR2 as SVGAGI. This CDR3 contains 14 residues. The V end was cut by 2 bases, the J end by 5 bases, with 9 bases between. The CDR3 DNA reads as TGTGCCAGCAGTTACAGGGCTGGGACCGGGGAGCTGTTTTTT. Protein product: CASSYRAGTGELFF.

This clonotype was seen more than once but under ten times. This rearrangement joins TRBV12-3 or TRBV12-4 to TRBJ2-4, with 8 bases lining up with TRBD2. With 5 bases clipped from V and 2 bases from J, the junction kept 5 bases outside the gene matches. This CDR3 spans 15 amino acids. CDR3 loop: CASSGTSGPKNIQYF. The CDR3 nucleotides read TGTGCCAGCAGTGGGACTAGTGGGCCCAAAAACATTCAGTACTTC.

The J gene is TRBJ2-1, the V gene TRBV12-3 or TRBV12-4; weak D call: TRBD2 (6 bases). The CDR3 extends over 16 amino acids. Trimming removed 7 bases at V and 7 bases at J, with 23 bases between. The CDR3 region has the DNA TGTGCCAGCAACATTGATTGGGGAGGTGGAGGAAATGAGCAGTTCTTC. Its protein is CASNIDWGGGGNEQFF.

This clonotype was counted a few times. The chain links TRBV5-1 to TRBJ2-2, with D possibly matching TRBD1 (5 bases). CDR1 SGHRS and CDR2 YFSETQ come from the germline V gene. The CDR3 runs to 15 residues. The germline V and J ends were trimmed by 1 base and 1 base, with 8 bases remaining between them. The CDR3 nucleotides are TGCGCCAGCAGCTTGCTTCAGGGGAACACCGGGGAGCTGTTTTTT. Translation gives CASSLLQGNTGELFF.

This clonotype was observed a handful of times. The chain carries TRBV6-5 and TRBJ1-1, with a weak D call TRBD1 (6 bases). Germline V gene lookup returns CDR1 MNHEY and CDR2 SVGAGI. Deletions cut 6 bases from V and 6 bases from J, with 11 bases between. CDR3 size: 12 residues. CDR3 amino acids: CASSYGQSEAFF. The CDR3 DNA reads TGTGCCAGCAGCTACGGACAGTCTGAAGCTTTCTTT.

In this sample, this clonotype turned up many times. CDR3 in DNA: TGCAGTGCTAGAGAGGTGGCGGGTTCACCCCTCCACTTT. This sequence encodes CSAREVAGSPLHF. The V call is TRBV20-1, the J call TRBJ1-6; D is ambiguous. The CDR3 runs 13 residues. Germline values: CDR1 DFQATT, CDR2 SNEGSKA (reference sequence). V lost 0 bases to trimming and J lost 9 bases, with 9 bases between them.